Below, one T cell receptor beta chain is given with its context. The antigen is undetermined. This sample was included in a study of T-cell memory formation after mild COVID-19. As for the study in general: Across donors, TCR clusters were largely donor specific.

Whole-study findings and limits: Clones that got smaller from day 15 to 85 had even CD4/CD8, while clones growing later tipped toward CD4+. The study detected some responding clones in pre-infection memory, suggesting cross-reactive memory joined.

Sample barcodes and UMIs were carried by the TCR alpha and TCR beta cDNA libraries that 5'RACE generated with constant-segment primers. In TCRdb, the 5' RACE reads were re-called with MiXCR into one record per CDR3 protein. There are about 290,000 distinct CDR3 sequences in the sample; 15% to 20% occur only once, and roughly a fifth lies in the top ten. This receptor was identified in a man aged 18 to 29 who had mild COVID-19 (a few samples of this study predate the infection). Cell type and time point are not known. The sequencing sample was made of PBMCs or a T cell subset sorted from them (not recorded which).

As DNA, the CDR3 is TGCGCCAGCAGCCAGGCTACTAGCGGAAAAGAGACCCAGTACTTC. This translates into CASSQATSGKETQYF. V usage is TRBV5-1 and J usage is TRBJ2-5, with TRBD2 matching over 8 bases. CDR1 SGHRS and CDR2 YFSETQ come from the germline V gene. Trimming removed 4 bases from V and 3 bases from J; junction bases left unmatched: 8. The CDR3 length is 15 residues.